The rows below give T cell receptor beta chains drawn from one sample of a study of regulatory T cells in long-lasting Graves disease. TCRdb itself ran the multiplex PCR reads through MiXCR, one entry per CDR3 protein. The table lists approximately 350,000 distinct CDR3 sequences, around 17% of them singletons, with less than 35% in the top ten. These data were also filed under a second study, of T cells in Graves' hyperthyroidism and ophthalmopathy.

The specimen comprised peripheral blood mononuclear cells (PBMCs), sampled at new diagnosis, from a patient treated with antithyroid drugs. The receptors were sampled from a man aged 35 to 55 with Graves disease. Each CDR3 is given without its conserved first and last residue. A D gene is named only where the DNA matches it firmly.

>NA|TRBV30|TRBJ1-5
AWSVHQGPQDQPQH
>NA|TRBV28|TRBJ2-7
ASSFVGFYEQY
>NA|TRBV20-1|TRBJ2-1
SARVGTGNPYNEQF
>NA|TRBV7-3|TRBJ2-3
ASSPSPLPDTQY
>NA|TRBV7-2|TRBJ1-1
ASGRDAGRLTEAF
>TRBD1|TRBV29-1|TRBJ1-2
SVDRGDGYT
>TRBD1|TRBV18|TRBJ2-3
ASSRTGGSGADTQY
>NA|TRBV11-3|TRBJ2-3
ASSLGLGALSTDTQY
>NA|TRBV6-2/TRBV6-3|TRBJ1-5
ASSYRVGQPQH
>TRBD1|TRBV7-2|TRBJ2-7
ASSRVSGQGISYEQY
>NA|TRBV6-2/TRBV6-3|TRBJ1-2
ASSYEGHYYGYT
>NA|TRBV28|TRBJ1-2
ASSFTGGQFSGRGYT
>NA|TRBV9|TRBJ2-7
ASSVGGGGSYEQY
>NA|TRBV7-2|TRBJ1-1
ASSPGRFMNTEAF
>TRBD2|TRBV2|TRBJ2-3
ASSKEAGGTDTQY
>NA|TRBV4-3|TRBJ1-4
ASSQGFMSEKLF
>TRBD2|TRBV28|TRBJ2-7
ASSFEGLAGRSYEQY
>TRBD1|TRBV30|TRBJ2-3
AWRGDRGGSDTQY
>NA|TRBV29-1|TRBJ1-2
SVARDNYGYT
>NA|TRBV20-1|TRBJ2-3
SGTYGLAQDTQY
>TRBD1|TRBV5-1|TRBJ1-2
ASSTPDRANYGYT
>NA|TRBV7-2|TRBJ2-7
ASGTRDSYEQY
>NA|TRBV19|TRBJ2-7
ASSIDLLGYEQY
>NA|TRBV30|TRBJ2-3
AWSVRGAGTDTQY
>NA|TRBV24-1|TRBJ2-3
ATSDTNRVTSDTQY
>NA|TRBV27|TRBJ1-1
ASSIIAGHTEAF
>NA|TRBV7-9|TRBJ1-2
ASSPLLSDRGYT
>TRBD1|TRBV2|TRBJ2-7
ATRGDSTYEQY
>NA|TRBV28|TRBJ1-5
ASSGGGSNQPQH
>NA|TRBV6-1|TRBJ2-7
ASSEVYPQGYEQY
>NA|TRBV3-1|TRBJ2-1
ASSQEGYTYNEQF
>NA|TRBV7-2|TRBJ2-5
ASSAYPVGGGGFGETQY
>NA|TRBV10-3|TRBJ2-3
AISESGGTQY
>NA|TRBV27|TRBJ2-1
ASSMRGSYNEQF
>TRBD2|TRBV5-1|TRBJ2-1
ASSLWSGGDEQF
>NA|TRBV7-9|TRBJ1-1
ASSLLSITEAF
>TRBD1|TRBV20-1|TRBJ1-5
SAPNQGQGMRQPQH
>NA|TRBV18|TRBJ2-2
ASSPQRQTNTGELF
>TRBD2|TRBV6-1|TRBJ2-2
ASRILAGFTGELF
>TRBD1|TRBV18|TRBJ1-1
ASSQDRGNTEAF
>NA|TRBV7-8|TRBJ2-5
ASSLLARGETQY
>NA|TRBV20-1|TRBJ2-3
SATDQAGFTDTQY
>TRBD2|TRBV28|TRBJ2-5
ASSFSGLAGGLQETQY
>NA|TRBV7-2|TRBJ2-3
ASSLDPISTDTQY
>TRBD2|TRBV5-1|TRBJ2-7
ASSSRASGGASYEQY
>NA|TRBV27|TRBJ1-5
ASRSGQGRNQPQH
>TRBD1|TRBV11-2|TRBJ1-4
ASSVSGGAGEKLF
>NA|TRBV28|TRBJ1-4
ASSLKGTNEKLF
>NA|TRBV5-1|TRBJ1-1
ASSLGETGSTEAF
>NA|TRBV28|TRBJ2-2
ASKGGGARHTGELF
>TRBD1|TRBV28|TRBJ1-2
ASSSIMGQGAKYLSYT
>NA|TRBV12-3/TRBV12-4|TRBJ1-6
ASSLRENSPLH
>TRBD2|TRBV12-5|TRBJ2-1
ASGLAWTSQSNEQF
>NA|TRBV20-1|TRBJ1-1
SASPIAGAVGTEAF
>NA|TRBV5-1|TRBJ2-1
ASRIAGQRSLNEQF
>NA|TRBV6-1|TRBJ1-5
ASSPGARQPQH
>NA|TRBV10-3|TRBJ1-4
AISESKQGPNEKLF
>NA|TRBV2|TRBJ1-2
ASTYSYGYT
>TRBD2|TRBV27|TRBJ2-2
ASSRTSGVFYTGELF
>TRBD1|TRBV11-3|TRBJ2-3
ASSLADRVDTQY